These 9 T cell receptor beta chains were all obtained from the same sample, sequenced in a study of vaccination and CD4 T cells after COVID-19. Treatment defined: approximately nine-day PBMC culture with coronavirus spike peptide pools or control peptides (ViraFEST assay). The Oncomine TCR Beta short-read assay was what sequenced the DNA obtained from cultured CD4+ T cells. TCRdb re-called the PCR reads through MiXCR, storing one row per CDR3 protein. The sample gives 10,000 to 15,000 distinct CDR3 sequences, around 45% of which show up once; approximately 20% is in the top ten. Their cognate antigens are unknown. Sequences were derived from cultured CD4+ T cells from blood, sampled after SARS-CoV-2 vaccination. The receptor set was obtained from a human donor with COVID-19.

The chain uses TRBV10-3 and TRBJ1-3; 7 bases match TRBD1. CDR3 size: 15 residues. With 5 bases clipped from V and 4 bases from J, the junction kept 8 bases outside the gene matches. Germline V lookup: CDR1 ENHRY, CDR2 SYGVKD. CDR3 in DNA: TGTGCCATCAGTCCTCACACAGGGGTCGGAAACACCATATATTTT. This translates into CAISPHTGVGNTIYF.

This clonotype has only a few counts. The chain employs TRBV20-1 and TRBJ1-2; perhaps TRBD1 as D (5 bases). Germline V gene data show CDR1 as DFQATT and CDR2 as SNEGSKA (reference sequence). V lost 6 bases and J 4 bases, leaving 15 bases between the germline ends. This CDR3 has 13 amino acids. The CDR3 loop is CSAPLPGSYGYTF. CDR3 sequence (DNA): TGCAGTGCCCCCCTCCCAGGGAGCTATGGCTACACCTTC.

This clonotype turned up a few times. The rearrangement joins TRBV20-1 to TRBJ1-3; weak D call: TRBD1 (5 bases). V was trimmed by 2 bases and J by 0 bases, leaving 5 bases between them. CDR3 length: 13 residues. Germline CDR1 and CDR2: DFQATT and SNEGSKA (reference sequence). The CDR3 coding sequence is TGCAGTGCTAGAACAGGCTCTGGAAACACCATATATTTT. It specifies CSARTGSGNTIYF.

The chain carries TRBV11-1 and TRBJ1-1; D remains unclear. Germline V lookup: CDR1 SGHAT, CDR2 FQDESV (reference sequence). The CDR3 is made up of 14 amino acids. V lost 4 bases and J 0 bases, leaving 9 bases between the germline ends. The CDR3 sequence: CASSSTDMNTEAFF. CDR3 DNA sequence: TGTGCCAGCAGCTCTACAGATATGAACACTGAAGCTTTCTTT.

This clonotype has more than one count but fewer than ten. The CDR3 sequence is CASTPQEGRSYEQYF. DNA of the CDR3: TGTGCCAGTACCCCCCAAGAGGGGCGCTCCTACGAGCAGTACTTC. The chain has TRBV19 and TRBJ2-7, with D perhaps being TRBD1 or TRBD2 (5 bases each). Trimming took off 7 bases at V and 0 bases at J, with 16 bases between the two ends. This CDR3 region has 15 residues. In germline, CDR1 is LNHDA, CDR2 SQIVND (reference sequence).

The sample holds a few counts of this clonotype. The chain joins TRBV27 to TRBJ2-7; no reliable D call. The V and J ends lost 3 bases and 2 bases respectively, with 14 bases between them. The CDR3 has 15 amino acids. Germline CDR1 and CDR2: MNHEY and SMNVEV (reference sequence). For the CDR3, the DNA is TGTGCCAGCAGTTTCCACGGTAGAGGTACCTACGAGCAGTACTTC. Its translation is CASSFHGRGTYEQYF.

This sequence joins TRBV7-6 and TRBJ2-7, with TRBD2 identical over 13 bases. The length of the CDR3 is 15 residues. Losses at the gene ends were 3 bases for V and 2 bases for J; bases not matched to a gene: 1. Per the germline V gene, CDR1 is SGHVS and CDR2 is FNYEAQ. The CDR3 DNA follows: TGTGCCAGCAGCTTCACTAGCGGGGGGGCCTACGAGCAGTACTTC. Translation gives CASSFTSGGAYEQYF.

The chain links TRBV12-3 or TRBV12-4 to TRBJ1-6; 9 bases are a match to TRBD1. The CDR3 has 14 residues. V shed 5 bases and J 9 bases; nucleotides not matched to a gene: 5. CDR3 nucleotide sequence: TGTGCCAGCAGTGTGACAGGGGGGGTTTCACCCCTCCACTTT. Protein sequence: CASSVTGGVSPLHF.

This clonotype was detected a few times. This chain connects TRBV7-2 to TRBJ2-5; TRBD2 matches 7 bases. With 5 bases clipped from V and 5 bases from J, the junction kept 8 bases outside the gene matches. Germline assignment: CDR1 SGHTA and CDR2 FQGNSA. The length of the CDR3 is 14 residues. CDR3 region: CASSPRRGWETQYF. CDR3 nucleotide sequence: TGTGCCAGCAGCCCACGGCGGGGGTGGGAGACCCAGTACTTC.